This T cell receptor beta chain originates from a study of CD8 T cells in ankylosing spondylitis. General study points: Disease-linked clones proved CD8+ and comparatively uncommon in peripheral blood. Reports say disease-linked clones showed up significantly more in matched ankylosing spondylitis synovial fluid. Apparently characteristic of ankylosing spondylitis blood was a TCR beta motif (about 8 highly homologous variants).

Libraries of TCR beta came from quantitative 5'-RACE with molecular barcodes. TCRdb reprocessed the 5' RACE reads via MiXCR and lists one record per CDR3 protein. The sample has about 17,000 distinct CDR3 sequences; roughly 8.2% are singletons. At least ten counts were recorded for this clonotype. The target antigen is unknown. J lost 2 bases, V lost 6 bases, and 7 bases had no gene match. The V gene's germline CDR1 is DFQATT and CDR2 SNEGSKA (reference sequence). The CDR3 contains 14 residues. This sequence was found in a male donor with ankylosing spondylitis or in good health (not recorded which). The chain links TRBV20-1 to TRBJ2-3; 8 bases line up with TRBD2. The sample consisted of blood. CDR3 amino acids: CSAVSGADTDTQYF. As DNA, the CDR3 is TGCAGTGCGGTTAGCGGGGCGGACACAGATACGCAGTATTTT.